One sample yielded the 27 T cell receptor beta chains listed below, sequenced in a study of technical replicates of blood from several donors. Repertoires were generated with immunoSEQ multiplex PCR, while TCRdb's copy carries only in-frame clones and drops some. The sample has roughly 80,000 clones, roughly nine tenths seen once. Sequenced input: T cells isolated from PBMCs. The receptors here all came from a human donor in good health.

The V gene is TRBV11-3, the J gene TRBJ1-2, with a possible D match to TRBD1 (6 bases). The CDR3 runs to 16 residues. The ends were cut back, 3 bases at V and 13 bases at J, with 27 bases in the middle. The V gene's germline CDR1 is SGHNT and CDR2 YENEEA. As DNA, the CDR3 is TGTGCCAGCAGCTTCCAGCCCGAAGCGGCCGTCAGGGGCGGCACCTTC. This translates into CASSFQPEAAVRGGTF.

As DNA, the CDR3 is TGTGCCAGCAGTGGACTACAGGGGGCGCGCGAGTATGGCTACACCTTC. Protein: CASSGLQGAREYGYTF. The rearrangement joins TRBV28 to TRBJ1-2, with 9 bases matching TRBD1. J was trimmed by 5 bases and V by 5 bases; bases with no gene match: 12. This CDR3 is built from 16 residues. In germline, CDR1 is MDHEN, CDR2 SYDVKM.

This rearrangement joins TRBV7-9 to TRBJ2-5; D is perhaps TRBD2 (7 bases). Germline V gene sequence: CDR1 SEHNR, CDR2 FQNEAQ (reference sequence). The CDR3 runs 16 residues. Trimming cost V 0 bases and J 5 bases, with 16 bases left between them. CDR3: CASSLAQQGGRETQYF. The CDR3 nucleotides read TGTGCCAGCAGCTTAGCGCAACAGGGAGGGAGGGAGACCCAGTACTTC.

The rearrangement links TRBV7-8 to TRBJ2-7; TRBD2 matches at 11 bases. CDR1 and CDR2 (germline): SGHVS, FQNEAQ. The CDR3 runs 14 residues. The junction had 2 bases not matched to a gene; V was cut back by 0 bases and J by 7 bases. CDR3: CASSLALAGGEQYF. Here the CDR3 DNA reads TGTGCCAGCAGCTTAGCGCTAGCGGGGGGTGAGCAGTACTTC.

This clone was observed a few times. The J gene is TRBJ1-1, the V gene TRBV21-1; whether TRBD1, the table's D call, matches the DNA was not checked. TRBV21-1 is termed a pseudogene. The CDR3 is 16 amino acids. CDR3 in DNA: TGTGCCAGCAGCTCTGGACAGGCTCCTTTGAACACTGAAGCTTTCTTT. This encodes CASSSGQAPLNTEAFF.

The CDR3 is CASSQEYEQFF. The CDR3 DNA follows: TGTGCCAGCAGCCAGGAATATGAGCAGTTCTTC. The V call is TRBV7-2, the J call TRBJ2-1; D gene unclear. CDR1 and CDR2 from the germline V gene are SGHTA and FQGNSA. The CDR3 sequence is 11 residues long. The germline V and J ends were trimmed by 5 bases and 8 bases, with 7 bases remaining between them.

In its sample, this clone was seen once. The J gene is TRBJ2-5, the V gene TRBV28, with TRBD2 identical over 11 bases. The trim removed 2 bases at V and 5 bases at J, leaving 7 bases unmatched. CDR3 length equals 16 residues. The V gene's germline CDR1 is MDHEN and CDR2 SYDVKM. The CDR3 DNA sequence: TGTGCCAGCAGTTTAAGACTAGCGGGGCTCCATGAGACCCAGTACTTC. Protein sequence: CASSLRLAGLHETQYF.

V and J are TRBV4-1 and TRBJ2-7; D possibly corresponds to TRBD1 (6 bases). The CDR3 sequence is 14 residues long. In germline, CDR1 is MGHRA, CDR2 YSYEKL. V lost 2 bases to trimming and J lost 1 base, with 9 bases between them. The CDR3 loop is CASSQQDSSYEQYF. The CDR3 DNA is TGCGCCAGCAGCCAACAGGACAGTTCCTACGAGCAGTACTTC.

The chain couples TRBV6-6 to TRBJ2-7, with 9 bases lining up with TRBD1. V trimming: 4 bases; J trimming: 5 bases; junction bases outside the gene matches: 9. The CDR3 is made up of 15 amino acids. Germline V gives CDR1 MNHNY, CDR2 SVGAGI (reference sequence). CDR3 amino acids: CASSSIRQGGNEQYF. As DNA, the CDR3 is TGTGCCAGCAGTTCCATAAGACAGGGGGGAAACGAGCAGTACTTC.

This chain uses TRBV6-5 with TRBJ1-1; 9 bases match TRBD1. With 5 bases clipped from V and 4 bases from J, the junction kept 5 bases outside the gene matches. Germline V gene data show CDR1 as MNHEY and CDR2 as SVGAGI. The CDR3 contains 14 residues. The CDR3 bases are TGTGCCAGCAGTCGGGACAGGGTGGCCACTGAAGCTTTCTTT. It yields the protein CASSRDRVATEAFF.

The chain has TRBV7-9 and TRBJ1-2, with unresolved D. The germline V and J ends were trimmed by 3 bases and 3 bases, with 11 bases remaining between them. Germline CDR1 SEHNR, CDR2 FQNEAQ (reference sequence). This CDR3 is 14 amino acids long. CDR3 DNA: TGTGCCAGCAGCTTCGAGGCCGCCTACTATGGCTACACCTTC. Residues: CASSFEAAYYGYTF.

This clone appeared a single time. V and J are TRBV27 and TRBJ1-5; D may be TRBD1 (5 bases). Trimming took off 0 bases at V and 4 bases at J, with 13 bases between the two ends. The CDR3 is made up of 16 amino acids. The germline CDR1 and CDR2 sequences are MNHEY and SMNVEV (reference sequence). CDR3 sequence: CASSLSYMTENQPQHF. The CDR3 DNA reads as TGTGCCAGCAGTTTATCTTATATGACAGAGAATCAGCCCCAGCATTTT.

The V gene is TRBV19, the J gene TRBJ1-2; D call uncertain. This CDR3 has 13 amino acids. Germline CDR1 LNHDA, CDR2 SQIVND (reference sequence). Trimming pared 10 bases from V and 3 bases from J, leaving 15 bases between. The CDR3: CATYSLMYYGYTF. CDR3 nucleotides: TGTGCCACCTACAGTTTGATGTACTATGGCTACACCTTC.

V usage is TRBV10-1 and J usage is TRBJ2-7; TRBD1 matches 7 bases. This CDR3 spans 16 amino acids. Germline V gene data show CDR1 as WNHNN and CDR2 as SYGVQD (reference sequence). Losses at the gene ends were 0 bases for V and 4 bases for J; bases not matched to a gene: 9. CDR3 DNA sequence: TGCGCCAGCAGTGAGTCGATCGGGACAGCAGATTACGAGCAGTACTTC. Translation gives CASSESIGTADYEQYF.

The chain links TRBV19 to TRBJ2-2; 11 nucleotides agree with TRBD1. The CDR3 spans 15 residues. Germline V gives CDR1 LNHDA, CDR2 SQIVND (reference sequence). Losses at the gene ends were 3 bases for V and 5 bases for J; bases not matched to a gene: 2. The CDR3 sequence is CASSIGQGATGELFF. The CDR3 nucleotides read TGTGCCAGTAGTATTGGACAGGGGGCGACCGGGGAGCTGTTTTTT.

V is TRBV29-1 and J is TRBJ1-2; the match to TRBD1 covers 8 bases. CDR3 length: 14 amino acids. V was pared by 1 base and J by 2 bases, with 3 bases of the junction left unmatched. Per the germline V gene, CDR1 is SQVTM and CDR2 is ANQGSEA. The CDR3 loop is CSVEVDRANYGYTF. CDR3 DNA sequence: TGCAGCGTTGAAGTGGACAGGGCGAACTATGGCTACACCTTC.

V is TRBV27 and J is TRBJ2-7; a possible D gene is TRBD2 (5 bases). CDR1 is MNHEY and CDR2 is SMNVEV in the germline V gene (reference sequence). Trimming left V 3 bases short and J 0 bases short, with 12 bases between. The CDR3 consists of 15 residues. As DNA, the CDR3 is TGTGCCAGCAGTTTGAGCGGCTCCAGCTCCTACGAGCAGTACTTC. It encodes CASSLSGSSSYEQYF.

The chain combines TRBV15 with TRBJ1-2; D ambiguous. Trimming took off 0 bases at V and 10 bases at J, with 9 bases between the two ends. Per germline, CDR1 LNHNV and CDR2 YYDKDF (reference sequence). This CDR3 has 12 amino acids. CDR3 loop: CATSRDSADYTF. For the CDR3, the DNA is TGTGCCACCAGCAGAGACTCCGCAGACTACACCTTC.

Here the CDR3 DNA reads TGTGCCAGCAGCTTCACAGGCGGCTACGAGCAGTACTTC. It translates to CASSFTGGYEQYF. The genes are TRBV13 and TRBJ2-7; D might be TRBD1 (5 bases). Germline-derived CDR1 and CDR2 are PRHDT and FYEKMQ (reference sequence). Trimming left V 3 bases short and J 3 bases short, with 9 bases between. There are 13 residues in the CDR3. The full variable domain, its missing parts supplied by reference TRBV13 and TRBJ2-7, is AAGVIQSPRHLIKEKRETATLKCYPIPRHDTVYWYQQGPGQDPQFLISFYEKMQSDKGSIPDRFSAQQFSDYHSELNMSSLELGDSALYFCASSFTGGYEQYFGPGTRLTVT.

The J gene is TRBJ1-1, the V gene TRBV19; D may be TRBD1 (6 bases). The CDR3 extends over 14 amino acids. The V end lost 7 bases, the J end lost 5 bases, and 17 bases lay between the germline ends. Germline values: CDR1 LNHDA, CDR2 SQIVND (reference sequence). The CDR3 loop is CASMRQGLNTEAFF. The CDR3 DNA sequence: TGTGCCAGTATGCGTCAGGGGCTCAATACTGAAGCTTTCTTT.

This sequence joins TRBV5-1 and TRBJ1-1, with D possibly matching TRBD1 (6 bases). The CDR3 has 14 amino acids. Germline V gene data show CDR1 as SGHRS and CDR2 as YFSETQ. Trimming pared 0 bases from V and 3 bases from J, leaving 9 bases between. The chain's CDR3 is CASSLEGGDTEAFF. The CDR3 bases are TGCGCCAGCAGCTTGGAAGGGGGAGACACTGAAGCTTTCTTT. The whole variable domain, remainder taken from reference TRBV5-1 and TRBJ1-1, is KAGVTQTPRYLIKTRGQQVTLSCSPISGHRSVSWYQQTPGQGLQFLFEYFSETQRNKGNFPGRFSGRQFSNSRSEMNVSTLELGDSALYLCASSLEGGDTEAFFGQGTRLTVV.

The rearrangement uses TRBV28 and TRBJ1-2; TRBD1 aligns across 10 bases. Trimming took 7 bases from V and 5 from J; bases not matched to a gene: 13. Germline V gives CDR1 MDHEN, CDR2 SYDVKM. The CDR3 runs 16 residues. CDR3 in amino acids: CASKEPGQGFNYGYTF. DNA for the CDR3: TGTGCCAGCAAAGAGCCGGGACAGGGGTTTAATTATGGCTACACCTTC.

The chain carries TRBV7-9 and TRBJ1-6, with 10 bases matching TRBD1. CDR1 is SEHNR, CDR2 FQNEAQ, per germline (reference sequence). V dropped 11 bases and J dropped 7; count of bases not matched to a gene: 5. The CDR3 sequence is 13 residues long. The CDR3 DNA is TGTGCCGGCCGGGACAGGGGAAATTCACCCCTCCACTTT. Its protein is CAGRDRGNSPLHF.

The chain links TRBV2 to TRBJ1-3; no definite D call. CDR3 length: 14 residues. V was trimmed by 5 bases and J by 2 bases, leaving 10 bases between them. The V gene's germline CDR1 is SNHLY and CDR2 FYNNEI. The CDR3 spells CASSSDKAGNTIYF. The CDR3 DNA sequence: TGTGCCAGCAGTTCAGACAAAGCTGGAAACACCATATATTTT. The whole variable domain, filled in from reference TRBV2 and TRBJ1-3, reads EPEVTQTPSHQVTQMGQEVILRCVPISNHLYFYWYRQILGQKVEFLVSFYNNEISEKSEIFDDQFSVERPDGSNFTLKIRSTKLEDSAMYFCASSSDKAGNTIYFGEGSWLTVV.

This sequence joins TRBV2 and TRBJ2-2, with D tentatively TRBD2 (5 bases). The V and J ends lost 6 bases and 0 bases respectively, with 14 bases between them. This CDR3 is built from 16 residues. Germline CDR1 reads SNHLY; CDR2 reads FYNNEI. DNA of the CDR3: TGTGCCAGCAGCCAGCGGAACCTGGCGAACACCGGGGAGCTGTTTTTT. This sequence encodes CASSQRNLANTGELFF. The full variable domain, in which reference TRBV2 and TRBJ2-2 provide the parts outside the CDR3, is EPEVTQTPSHQVTQMGQEVILRCVPISNHLYFYWYRQILGQKVEFLVSFYNNEISEKSEIFDDQFSVERPDGSNFTLKIRSTKLEDSAMYFCASSQRNLANTGELFFGEGSRLTVL.

This chain uses TRBV5-4 with TRBJ2-5, with 8 nucleotides matching TRBD2. In germline, CDR1 is SGHNT, CDR2 YYREEE (reference sequence). The CDR3 loop spans 14 amino acids. After removal of 2 bases from V and 2 bases from J, the junction contained 2 bases not matched to a gene. This CDR3 is CASSLGLAQETQYF. The CDR3 DNA follows: TGTGCCAGCAGCTTAGGACTAGCACAAGAGACCCAGTACTTC.

This chain joins TRBV5-1 and TRBJ1-2; 8 bases fit TRBD1. This CDR3 comprises 17 residues. Germline trimming cut 4 bases from V and 8 bases from J; bases unmatched to any gene: 19. Germline loops: CDR1 SGHRS, CDR2 YFSETQ. The CDR3 protein is CASSADWPGGAEWGYTF. In DNA form, the CDR3 reads TGCGCCAGCAGCGCAGACTGGCCAGGGGGCGCTGAATGGGGCTACACCTTC.